The clone carrying this T cell receptor beta chain occurred a few times. Its antigen is unidentified. The template was RNA from unsorted bulk tissue. Newly diagnosed lung cancer patients had thoracic surgery in China, August–late 2014, without prior chemotherapy. V dropped 4 bases and J dropped 7; count of bases not matched to a gene: 19. The CDR3 is 18 residues long. Germline lookup yields CDR1 DFQATT and CDR2 SNEGSKA (reference sequence). This record belongs to a study of tumor and adjacent non-tumor tissue in lung cancer. Study details: The patients, 10 to 11 men and about 5 women, were about 31 to 76 with stage I to III disease.

Study results and limitations: TCR diversity was significantly greater in tumor than normal lung tissue. Shorter survival was associated with higher TCR diversity in tumors.

A modified ARM-PCR protocol with three rounds of nested PCR amplified TCRbeta. From the multiplex PCR reads, TCRdb called clonotypes with MiXCR, one entry per CDR3 protein. Seen here are 200,000 or so distinct CDR3 sequences, 60% to 85% observed once, and the top ten hold approximately 26%. Input material: lung tumor tissue. The rearrangement joins TRBV20-1 to TRBJ2-1; 10 bases line up with TRBD2. This receptor was identified in a man aged 55-75 years with non-small cell lung cancer. The CDR3 sequence is CSATLAGAGQGLGNEQFF. The CDR3 DNA sequence: TGCAGTGCTACTCTAGCGGGGGCCGGACAGGGATTGGGTAATGAGCAGTTCTTC.